Below are 32 T cell receptor beta chains sequenced from a single sample in a study of blood T cells in healthy people across ages. A second PCR, run for roughly 7 to 12 cycles, used a sample-barcoded 5' primer plus a J-beta primer mix. TCRdb used MiXCR to reprocess the 5' RACE reads, holding one entry per CDR3 protein. This sample has over 1,500,000 distinct CDR3 sequences, with 39% found just once. The sequencing sample was made of blood. The receptors originated from a human donor in good health.

The chain uses TRBV4-3 and TRBJ1-6; unclear D gene. The CDR3 runs to 14 residues. Trimming cost V 1 base and J 5 bases, with 6 bases left between them. Germline CDR1 reads LGHNA; CDR2 reads YSLEER. CDR3 amino acids: CASSQAWNNSPLHF. CDR3 DNA sequence: TGCGCCAGCAGCCAAGCGTGGAATAATTCACCCCTCCACTTT.

This rearrangement joins TRBV3-1 to TRBJ2-1; D may be TRBD1 or TRBD2 (5 bases each). Per the germline V gene, CDR1 is LGHDT and CDR2 is YNNKEL (reference sequence). CDR3 size: 17 residues. Trimming took 2 bases from V and 5 from J, leaving 19 bases between them. DNA for the CDR3: TGTGCCAGCAGCCAACTGGGACGAGCCGAGATAAACAATGAGCAGTTCTTC. Its protein is CASSQLGRAEINNEQFF.

This sequence joins TRBV29-1 and TRBJ1-1; a possible D gene is TRBD1 (5 bases). The CDR3 is 12 amino acids. CDR1 and CDR2 from the germline V gene are SQVTM and ANQGSEA. Trimming pared 8 bases from V and 1 base from J, leaving 11 bases between. The CDR3 nucleotides read TGCAGCTACTCGAGGGGGAACACTGAAGCTTTCTTT. Protein: CSYSRGNTEAFF.

V usage is TRBV4-3 and J usage is TRBJ2-3; no firm D call. Germline V lookup: CDR1 LGHNA, CDR2 YSLEER. The CDR3 length is 15 residues. Deletions cut 5 bases from V and 4 bases from J, with 16 bases between. Here the CDR3 reads CASSSTGSASDTQYF. Written as DNA, the CDR3 is TGCGCCAGCAGCTCGACTGGGTCGGCCTCAGATACGCAGTATTTT.

This chain joins TRBV12-3 or TRBV12-4 and TRBJ1-2, with 12 positions matching TRBD1. Trimming took 5 bases from V and 4 from J; bases not matched to a gene: 11. The CDR3 spans 17 residues. CDR3 sequence (DNA): TGTGCCAGCAGTCCGATGGGGACAGGGGGCGCCGGCTATGGCTACACCTTC. Its translation: CASSPMGTGGAGYGYTF.

The chain uses TRBV6-5 and TRBJ2-6; tentative D call: TRBD2 (6 bases). The CDR3 runs 18 residues. Trimming left V 2 bases short and J 2 bases short, with 16 bases between. Germline V gene data show CDR1 as MNHEY and CDR2 as SVGAGI. The CDR3 sequence is CASSYRWGRSAGANVLTF. The CDR3 DNA reads as TGTGCCAGCAGTTACCGATGGGGGAGGTCGGCTGGGGCCAACGTCCTGACTTTC.

This clonotype was seen only a few times. Mismatch with germline at one junction end may stem from a read error. The chain recombines TRBV6-1 with TRBJ2-1; D is possibly TRBD1 (6 bases). The CDR3 runs 17 residues. Germline V CDR1 and CDR2: MNHNS, SASEGT. The CDR3 region is CASREGVVWTANNEQFF. CDR3 bases: TGTGCCAGCAGGGAAGGAGTCGTTTGGACAGCCAACAATGAGCAGTTCTTC.

The V call is TRBV7-6, the J call TRBJ2-1, with D tentatively TRBD1 (6 bases). Trimming left V 4 bases short and J 6 bases short, with 13 bases between. This CDR3 is 14 amino acids long. Per germline, CDR1 SGHVS and CDR2 FNYEAQ. CDR3 in DNA: TGTGCCAGCAGCTGGGCAGGGGAGACCAATGAGCAGTTCTTC. Amino acids: CASSWAGETNEQFF.

The V and J genes are TRBV10-3 and TRBJ2-2, with D perhaps matching TRBD2 (5 bases). The germline V gene has CDR1 ENHRY and CDR2 SYGVKD. Trimming pared 0 bases from V and 6 bases from J, leaving 14 bases between. The CDR3 is 16 amino acids. The CDR3 DNA follows: TGTGCCATCAGTGAGTCCCAGGACGGACTGGCCGGGGAGCTGTTTTTT. The encoded protein is CAISESQDGLAGELFF.

The CDR3 here is CASSGQGNHNEQFF. The CDR3 DNA is TGTGCCAGCTCGGGACAGGGGAATCACAATGAGCAGTTCTTC. This rearrangement joins TRBV6-2 or TRBV6-3 to TRBJ2-1, with TRBD1 matching 10 bases. Germline loops: CDR1 MNHEY, CDR2 SVGEGT. The CDR3 sequence is 14 residues long. J lost 5 bases, V lost 8 bases, and 6 bases had no gene match.

In regard to this clonotype: The conserved closing phenylalanine or tryptophan is absent in this CDR3, likely reflecting a read error. This sequence joins TRBV20-1 and TRBJ2-1; D might be TRBD1 (5 bases). The tail of the sequence fits TRBJ2-7 better, so the J call may be wrong. This CDR3 comprises 12 residues. Per the germline V gene, CDR1 is DFQATT and CDR2 is SNEGSKA (reference sequence). The chain's CDR3 is CSASDNSYEQYS. CDR3 DNA: TGCAGTGCATCGGACAATTCCTACGAGCAGTACTCC.

The chain links TRBV6-2 or TRBV6-3 to TRBJ2-5, with D possibly being TRBD2 (5 bases). V dropped 0 bases and J dropped 11 bases, with 16 bases sitting between them. The CDR3 contains 14 residues. Germline-derived CDR1 and CDR2 are MNHEY and SVGEGT. This CDR3 is CASSYSLLLEEQYF. DNA for the CDR3: TGTGCCAGCAGTTACTCTTTGCTACTGGAGGAGCAGTACTTC.

V and J are TRBV20-1 and TRBJ1-1; no clear D. Trimming removed 6 bases at V and 3 bases at J, with 17 bases between. The CDR3 sequence is 14 residues long. Germline V gene data show CDR1 as DFQATT and CDR2 as SNEGSKA (reference sequence). CDR3 sequence: CSAIEIGGDTEAFF. The CDR3 DNA follows: TGCAGTGCCATTGAAATAGGTGGGGACACTGAAGCTTTCTTT.

This clonotype occurred a few times. The V gene is TRBV4-2, the J gene TRBJ2-1, with TRBD2 matching 13 bases. Germline-derived CDR1 and CDR2 are LGHNA and YNFKEQ. CDR3 length: 18 residues. With 6 bases clipped from V and 2 bases from J, the junction kept 10 bases outside the gene matches. CDR3 loop: CASRSNLGTSGAYNEQFF. The CDR3 DNA follows: TGTGCCAGCAGGTCCAACTTAGGGACTAGCGGGGCCTACAATGAGCAGTTCTTC.

The V gene is TRBV28, the J gene TRBJ2-3; D ambiguous. This CDR3 comprises 14 residues. CDR1 is MDHEN, CDR2 SYDVKM, per germline. V was cut by 10 bases and J by 4 bases, with 18 bases left in between. The CDR3 nucleotides are TGTGCCATCAACGAGGCCGCCGGGCCAGATACGCAGTATTTT. Its protein is CAINEAAGPDTQYF.

This clonotype was seen more than once but under ten times. The rearrangement joins TRBV11-2 to TRBJ2-1; D is ambiguous. The CDR3 extends over 13 amino acids. Germline V gives CDR1 SGHAT, CDR2 FQNNGV. Trimming removed 8 bases from V and 5 bases from J, with 13 bases in between. This CDR3 reads CASADSSHNEQFF. The CDR3 coding sequence is TGTGCCAGCGCCGACTCTTCGCACAATGAGCAGTTCTTC. The entire variable domain, with the rest obtained from reference TRBV11-2 and TRBJ2-1, is as follows: EAGVAQSPRYKIIEKRQSVAFWCNPISGHATLYWYQQILGQGPKLLIQFQNNGVVDDSQLPKDRFSAERLKGVDSTLKIQPAKLEDSAVYLCASADSSHNEQFFGPGTRLTVL.

This clonotype has only a few counts. The genes are TRBV6-6 and TRBJ1-5; maybe TRBD1 (5 bases). Trimming took 2 bases from V and 2 from J, leaving 10 bases between them. The germline CDR1 and CDR2 sequences are MNHNY and SVGAGI (reference sequence). This CDR3 has 15 residues. The CDR3 spells CASSYGRVGNQPQHF. The CDR3 DNA reads TGTGCCAGCAGTTACGGCAGGGTCGGCAATCAGCCCCAGCATTTT.

The gene calls are TRBV12-3 or TRBV12-4 and TRBJ1-2; 9 bases fit TRBD1. V trimming: 5 bases; J trimming: 3 bases; junction bases outside the gene matches: 7. The CDR3 runs to 15 residues. The CDR3: CASSNRDRDYYGYTF. CDR3 nucleotide sequence: TGTGCCAGCAGTAACCGGGACAGGGACTACTATGGCTACACCTTC.

J is TRBJ2-6 and V is TRBV5-1; D is unresolved. V was shortened by 0 bases and J by 2 bases, with 9 bases between the two germline ends. In germline, CDR1 is SGHRS, CDR2 YFSETQ. The CDR3 spans 16 residues. DNA for the CDR3: TGCGCCAGCAGCTTGGAGGCCGTGGCTGGGGCCAACGTCCTGACTTTC. Translating gives CASSLEAVAGANVLTF.

As regards this clonotype: A much more abundant neighbour one base away suggests this may be a read error. The gene calls are TRBV12-3 or TRBV12-4 and TRBJ1-2, with TRBD1 as a possible D gene (5 bases). V lost 4 bases and J 7 bases, leaving 7 bases between the germline ends. The CDR3 sequence is 11 residues long. CDR3 nucleotides: TGTGCCAGCAGTTGGGACTGTGGCTACACCTTC. Amino acid sequence: CASSWDCGYTF.

Many counts were recorded for this clonotype. The chain employs TRBV6-1 and TRBJ2-6; possible D gene TRBD1, 5 bases. V dropped 3 bases and J dropped 0 bases, with 12 bases sitting between them. The CDR3 is 17 residues long. In germline, CDR1 is MNHNS, CDR2 SASEGT. CDR3 loop: CASSELTAYSGANVLTF. The CDR3 DNA reads TGTGCCAGCAGTGAGTTGACAGCGTACTCTGGGGCCAACGTCCTGACTTTC.

The chain employs TRBV7-3 and TRBJ1-6; possibly TRBD1 for D (6 bases). The V gene's germline CDR1 is SGHTA and CDR2 FQGTGA. The V end lost 4 bases, the J end lost 15 bases, and 22 bases lay between the germline ends. The CDR3 sequence is 15 residues long. CDR3: CASSSQPDPGTLLHF. CDR3 nucleotides: TGTGCCAGCAGCTCCCAACCAGACCCGGGGACACTCCTCCACTTT.

The rearrangement links TRBV2 to TRBJ2-7; D is uncertain. Trimming left V 6 bases short and J 6 bases short, with 12 bases between. This CDR3 contains 12 residues. The germline V gene encodes CDR1 SNHLY and CDR2 FYNNEI. CDR3 in DNA: TGTGCCAGCAGGGAGAACTCAGGCGAGCAGTACTTC. Protein product: CASRENSGEQYF.

Only one count was recorded for this clonotype. The V gene is TRBV6-1, the J gene TRBJ2-7; TRBD2 might be the D (6 bases). The CDR3 extends over 15 amino acids. The V gene lost 6 bases and the J gene lost 0 bases, with 15 bases spanning the gap. Looked up from germline, CDR1 is MNHNS and CDR2 is SASEGT. The CDR3 loop reads CASRVRDLDSYEQYF. The DNA for the CDR3 is TGTGCCAGCAGAGTCCGGGACTTAGACTCCTACGAGCAGTACTTC.

The genes are TRBV24-1 and TRBJ2-3; D is unresolved. Trimming stripped 2 bases from V and 0 bases from J, with 20 bases between. In germline, CDR1 is KGHDR, CDR2 SFDVKD. CDR3 length: 19 amino acids. DNA of the CDR3: TGTGCCACCAGTGATTCGGCACCTGGGCCCAAGACTAGCACAGATACGCAGTATTTT. Translating gives CATSDSAPGPKTSTDTQYF.

V and J are TRBV5-1 and TRBJ2-1, with D tentatively TRBD1 (6 bases). Trimming pared 6 bases from V and 5 bases from J, leaving 12 bases between. Germline V gene lookup returns CDR1 SGHRS and CDR2 YFSETQ. The CDR3 has 13 residues. CDR3 sequence: CASTRTVDNEQFF. For the CDR3, the DNA is TGCGCCAGCACTCGGACAGTAGACAATGAGCAGTTCTTC.

The rearrangement joins TRBV5-1 to TRBJ2-3, with 9 bases fitting TRBD2. The V segment lost 0 bases and the J segment 4 bases; nucleotides outside the gene matches: 6. Germline V CDR1 and CDR2: SGHRS, YFSETQ. The CDR3 is 16 residues long. The CDR3 DNA follows: TGCGCCAGCAGCTTGGCTGGGACTAGCAGGGCAGATACGCAGTATTTT. It translates to CASSLAGTSRADTQYF.

This sequence joins TRBV4-1 and TRBJ2-3, with a weak D call TRBD2 (5 bases). With 0 bases removed from V and 1 base from J, the gap between germline ends came to 8 bases. The CDR3 totals 15 residues. The germline CDR1 and CDR2 sequences are MGHRA and YSYEKL. CDR3 sequence reads: CASSQDNGGTDTQYF. CDR3 bases: TGCGCCAGCAGCCAAGATAACGGGGGCACAGATACGCAGTATTTT.

The chain carries TRBV7-2 and TRBJ2-1, with 9 bases that match TRBD1. There are 15 residues in the CDR3. The V gene end was trimmed by 4 bases and the J gene end by 7 bases; junction bases not matched to a gene: 8. Germline V gene sequence: CDR1 SGHTA, CDR2 FQGNSA. The CDR3 bases are TGTGCCAGCAGCTCTACAGGGGGCTTTCAAAATGAGCAGTTCTTC. Its protein product is CASSSTGGFQNEQFF.

This clonotype has more than one count but fewer than ten. The chain couples TRBV21-1 to TRBJ2-3; the DNA was not compared with TRBD2, the D call given in the table. TRBV21-1 is a pseudogene locus. The CDR3 totals 22 residues. The CDR3 protein is CASSKGPSGGRTSASSTDTQYF. The CDR3 DNA reads as TGTGCCAGCAGCAAAGGTCCCTCAGGGGGCAGGACTAGCGCCTCTAGCACAGATACGCAGTATTTT.

The chain recombines TRBV12-3 or TRBV12-4 with TRBJ1-2; tentatively, D is TRBD1 (6 bases). The CDR3 runs to 14 residues. Trimming cost V 7 bases and J 8 bases, with 20 bases left between them. This CDR3 is CASTITGPMGGYTF. In nucleotides, the CDR3 is TGTGCCAGCACTATTACAGGGCCGATGGGCGGCTACACCTTC.

The chain is built from TRBV12-3 or TRBV12-4 and TRBJ2-3; D remains unclear. This CDR3 spans 13 amino acids. Trimming left V 4 bases short and J 11 bases short, with 16 bases between. The chain's CDR3 is CASSSVGAPGQYF. CDR3 bases: TGTGCCAGCAGTTCCGTTGGAGCTCCGGGGCAGTATTTT.